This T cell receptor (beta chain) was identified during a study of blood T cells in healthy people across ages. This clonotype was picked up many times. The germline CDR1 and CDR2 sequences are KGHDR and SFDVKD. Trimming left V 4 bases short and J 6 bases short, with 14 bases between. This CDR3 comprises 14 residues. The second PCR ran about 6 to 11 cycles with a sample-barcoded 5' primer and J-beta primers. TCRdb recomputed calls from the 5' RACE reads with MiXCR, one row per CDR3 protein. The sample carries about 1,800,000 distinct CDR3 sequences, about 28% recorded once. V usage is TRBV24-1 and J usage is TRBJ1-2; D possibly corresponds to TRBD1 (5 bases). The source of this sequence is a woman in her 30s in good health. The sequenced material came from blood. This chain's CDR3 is CATSDPGRAHGYTF. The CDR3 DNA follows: TGTGCCACCAGTGACCCGGGCAGGGCACATGGCTACACCTTC.